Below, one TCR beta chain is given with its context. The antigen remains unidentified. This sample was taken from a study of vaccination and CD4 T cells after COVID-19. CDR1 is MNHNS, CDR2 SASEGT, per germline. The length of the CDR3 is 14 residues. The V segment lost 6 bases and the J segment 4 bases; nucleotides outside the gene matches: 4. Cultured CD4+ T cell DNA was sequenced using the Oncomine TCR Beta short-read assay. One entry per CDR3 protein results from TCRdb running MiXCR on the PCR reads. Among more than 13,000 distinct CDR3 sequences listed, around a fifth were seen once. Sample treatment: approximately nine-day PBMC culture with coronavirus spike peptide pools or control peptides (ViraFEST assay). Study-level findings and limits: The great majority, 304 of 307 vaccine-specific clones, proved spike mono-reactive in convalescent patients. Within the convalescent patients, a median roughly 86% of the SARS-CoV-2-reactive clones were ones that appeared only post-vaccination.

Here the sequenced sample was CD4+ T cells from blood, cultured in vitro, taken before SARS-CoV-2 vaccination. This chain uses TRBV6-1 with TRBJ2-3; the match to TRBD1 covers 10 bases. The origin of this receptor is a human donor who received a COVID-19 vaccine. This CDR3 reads CASRLGQGADTQYF. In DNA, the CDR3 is TGTGCCAGCAGACTAGGACAGGGGGCAGATACGCAGTATTTT.